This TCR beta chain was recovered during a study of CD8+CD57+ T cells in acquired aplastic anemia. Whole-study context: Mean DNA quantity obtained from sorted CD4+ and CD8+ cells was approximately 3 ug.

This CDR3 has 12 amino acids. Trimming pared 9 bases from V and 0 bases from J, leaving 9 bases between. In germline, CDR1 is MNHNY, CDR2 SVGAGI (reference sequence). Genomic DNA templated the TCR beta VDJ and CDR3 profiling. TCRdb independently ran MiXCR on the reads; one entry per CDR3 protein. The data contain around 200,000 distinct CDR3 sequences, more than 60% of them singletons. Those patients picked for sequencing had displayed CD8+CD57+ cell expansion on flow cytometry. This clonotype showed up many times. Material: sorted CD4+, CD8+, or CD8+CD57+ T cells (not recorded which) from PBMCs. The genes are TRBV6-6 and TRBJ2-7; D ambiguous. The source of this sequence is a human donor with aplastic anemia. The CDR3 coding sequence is TGTGCCAGTTTTGACGGCTCCTACGAGCAGTACTTC. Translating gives CASFDGSYEQYF.